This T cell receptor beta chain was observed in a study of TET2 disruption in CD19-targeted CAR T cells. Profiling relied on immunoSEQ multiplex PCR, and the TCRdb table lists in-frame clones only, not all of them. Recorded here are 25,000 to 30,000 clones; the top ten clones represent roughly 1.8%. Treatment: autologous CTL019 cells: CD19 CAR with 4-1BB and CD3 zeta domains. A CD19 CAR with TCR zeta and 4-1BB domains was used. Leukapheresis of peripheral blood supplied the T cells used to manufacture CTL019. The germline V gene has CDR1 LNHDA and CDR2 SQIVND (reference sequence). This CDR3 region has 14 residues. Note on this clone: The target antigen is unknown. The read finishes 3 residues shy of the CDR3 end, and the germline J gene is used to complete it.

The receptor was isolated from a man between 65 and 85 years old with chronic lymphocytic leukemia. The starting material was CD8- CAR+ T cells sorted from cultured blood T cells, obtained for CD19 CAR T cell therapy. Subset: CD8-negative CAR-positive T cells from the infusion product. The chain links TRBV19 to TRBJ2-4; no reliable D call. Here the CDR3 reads CASSNTDFNQPQYF. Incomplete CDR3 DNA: TGTGCCAGTAGTAATACAGATTTCAATCAGCCT.